The rows below give T cell receptor beta chains drawn from one sample of a study of T cell repertoires in cytomegalovirus infection. TCRdb used MiXCR to reprocess the reads, holding one entry per CDR3 protein. Among approximately 300,000 distinct CDR3 sequences, 25% to 35% were seen once, and the ten largest hold about 20%. Which antigens these TCRs recognize remains unknown. Specimen: cultured PBMCs, collected from culture after CMV antigen stimulation. The receptors originated from a human donor in good health (CMV status not recorded). Some clones in this sample may be carry-over from other donors' samples. Each CDR3 is given with its conserved first and last residue. Each record gives: J gene, D gene, V gene, clone size, CDR3 protein, CDR3 DNA. The D gene is left open where the match is weak. Only part of the rows carry a size: once, few, many, or a class if the clone is expanded.

j_gene: TRBJ2-1
d_gene: -
v_gene: TRBV7-9
abundance: many
CDR3aa: CASSVTEYNEQFF
CDR3nt: TGTGCCAGCAGCGTCACAGAGTACAATGAGCAGTTCTTC

j_gene: TRBJ1-4
d_gene: -
v_gene: TRBV6-5
abundance: -
CDR3aa: CASSYSGGGLFF
CDR3nt: TGTGCCAGCAGTTACTCAGGGGGGGGACTGTTTTTT

j_gene: TRBJ2-5
d_gene: -
v_gene: TRBV28
abundance: -
CDR3aa: CASSPTSTKGETQYF
CDR3nt: TGTGCCAGCAGTCCAACCTCGACTAAAGGGGAGACCCAGTACTTC

j_gene: TRBJ2-7
d_gene: -
v_gene: TRBV11-2
abundance: few
CDR3aa: CASSLELLSYEQYF
CDR3nt: TGTGCTAGCAGCTTAGAACTGCTTTCCTACGAGCAGTACTTC

j_gene: TRBJ1-1
d_gene: -
v_gene: TRBV7-3
abundance: many
CDR3aa: CASSLKATTEAFF
CDR3nt: TGTGCCAGCAGCTTAAAGGCCACCACTGAAGCTTTCTTT

j_gene: TRBJ1-3
d_gene: -
v_gene: TRBV7-2
abundance: -
CDR3aa: CASSLIQSSGNTIYF
CDR3nt: TGTGCCAGCAGCTTAATCCAGAGCTCTGGAAACACCATATATTTT

j_gene: TRBJ1-6
d_gene: TRBD1
v_gene: TRBV5-5
abundance: few
CDR3aa: CASSPGTDPYNSPLHF
CDR3nt: TGTGCCAGCAGCCCCGGGACAGATCCATATAATTCACCCCTCCACTTT

j_gene: TRBJ1-4
d_gene: -
v_gene: TRBV27
abundance: -
CDR3aa: CASRPDSSLKLFF
CDR3nt: TGTGCCAGCAGGCCGGACAGTTCCCTAAAACTGTTTTTT

j_gene: TRBJ1-2
d_gene: TRBD1
v_gene: TRBV5-6
abundance: -
CDR3aa: CASSLPGQGYRGYTF
CDR3nt: TGTGCCAGCAGCTTACCGGGACAGGGGTACCGTGGCTACACCTTC

j_gene: TRBJ2-6
d_gene: -
v_gene: TRBV28
abundance: -
CDR3aa: CASTPLRVGANVLTF
CDR3nt: TGTGCCAGCACCCCACTACGTGTCGGGGCCAACGTCCTGACTTTC